This record looks at one T cell receptor beta chain sequence and its context. The source of the sample is a study of PD-1 blockade in classical Hodgkin lymphoma. Following autologous stem cell transplantation, relapse occurred in every patient, and exposure to brentuximab vedotin varied. Libraries were prepared by immunoSEQ multiplex PCR; TCRdb keeps only in-frame clonotypes and omits some of them. The sample shows about 98,000 clones, 92% of them seen only once. Germline loops: CDR1 SGHTA, CDR2 FQGTGA. After removal of 5 bases from V and 4 bases from J, the junction contained 8 bases not matched to a gene. This CDR3 region has 15 residues.

This TCR was recovered from a human donor with classical Hodgkin lymphoma. The specimen was peripheral blood mononuclear cells (PBMCs), collected at baseline. The chain has TRBV7-3 and TRBJ2-1, with 7 nucleotides matching TRBD1. Here the CDR3 reads CASSPEAGGYNEQFF. The CDR3 DNA reads as TGTGCCAGCAGCCCAGAGGCAGGGGGTTACAATGAGCAGTTCTTC. The complete variable domain, with remaining parts taken from reference TRBV7-3 and TRBJ2-1, reads GAGVSQTPSNKVTEKGKYVELRCDPISGHTALYWYRQSLGQGPEFLIYFQGTGAADDSGLPNDRFFAVRPEGSVSTLKIQRTERGDSAVYLCASSPEAGGYNEQFFGPGTRLTVL.